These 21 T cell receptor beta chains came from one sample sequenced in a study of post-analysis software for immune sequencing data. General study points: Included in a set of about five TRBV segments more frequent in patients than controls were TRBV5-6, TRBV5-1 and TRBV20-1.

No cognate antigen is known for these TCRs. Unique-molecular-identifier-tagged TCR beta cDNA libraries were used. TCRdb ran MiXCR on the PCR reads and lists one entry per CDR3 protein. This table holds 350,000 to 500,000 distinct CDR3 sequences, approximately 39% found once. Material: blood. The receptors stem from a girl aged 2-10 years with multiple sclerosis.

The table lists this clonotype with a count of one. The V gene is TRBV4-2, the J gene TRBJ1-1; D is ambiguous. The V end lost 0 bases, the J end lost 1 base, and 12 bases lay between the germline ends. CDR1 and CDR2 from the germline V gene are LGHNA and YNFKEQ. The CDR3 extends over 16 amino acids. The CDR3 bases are TGTGCCAGCAGCCAAGAACTGGGCAGGCCGAACACTGAAGCTTTCTTT. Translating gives CASSQELGRPNTEAFF.

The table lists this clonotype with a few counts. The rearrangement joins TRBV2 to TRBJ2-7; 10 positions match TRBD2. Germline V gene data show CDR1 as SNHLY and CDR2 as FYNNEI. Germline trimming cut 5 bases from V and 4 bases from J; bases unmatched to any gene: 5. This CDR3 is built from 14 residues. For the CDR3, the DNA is TGTGCCAGCAGTAGGGGACTAGCGCGGTACGAGCAGTACTTC. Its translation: CASSRGLARYEQYF.

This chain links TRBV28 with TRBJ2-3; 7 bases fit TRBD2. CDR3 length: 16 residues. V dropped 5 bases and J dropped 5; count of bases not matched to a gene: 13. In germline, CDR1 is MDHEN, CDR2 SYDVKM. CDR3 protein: CASSRLYRGRLDTQYF. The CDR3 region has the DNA TGTGCCAGCAGTAGGCTTTATCGCGGGAGACTAGATACGCAGTATTTT.

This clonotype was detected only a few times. The CDR3, as DNA: TGTGCCAGCAGCTTAACAGGAGAATTGAACACTGAAGCTTTCTTT. Its protein product is CASSLTGELNTEAFF. This chain connects TRBV7-8 to TRBJ1-1; D is possibly TRBD1 (5 bases). Trimming pared 2 bases from V and 0 bases from J, leaving 10 bases between. This CDR3 contains 15 residues. Germline CDR1 and CDR2: SGHVS and FQNEAQ.

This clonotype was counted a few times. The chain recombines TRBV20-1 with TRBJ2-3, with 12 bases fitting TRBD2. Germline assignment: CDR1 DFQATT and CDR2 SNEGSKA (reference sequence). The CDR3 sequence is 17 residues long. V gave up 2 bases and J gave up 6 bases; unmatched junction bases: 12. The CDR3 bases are TGCAGTGCTAGAAAGGACGGACTAGCGGGAAACGGCGATACGCAGTATTTT. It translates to CSARKDGLAGNGDTQYF.

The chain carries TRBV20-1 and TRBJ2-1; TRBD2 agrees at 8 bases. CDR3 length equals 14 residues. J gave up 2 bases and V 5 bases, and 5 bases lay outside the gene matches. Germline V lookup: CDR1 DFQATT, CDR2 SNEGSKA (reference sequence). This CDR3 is CSAHQGLAYNEQFF. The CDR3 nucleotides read TGCAGTGCTCACCAGGGACTAGCCTACAATGAGCAGTTCTTC.

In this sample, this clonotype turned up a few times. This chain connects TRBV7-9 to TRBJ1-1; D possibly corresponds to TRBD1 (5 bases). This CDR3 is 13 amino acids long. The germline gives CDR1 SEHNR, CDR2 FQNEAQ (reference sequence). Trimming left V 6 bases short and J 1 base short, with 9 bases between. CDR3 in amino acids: CASRIQENTEAFF. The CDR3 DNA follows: TGTGCCAGCAGGATACAGGAGAACACTGAAGCTTTCTTT.

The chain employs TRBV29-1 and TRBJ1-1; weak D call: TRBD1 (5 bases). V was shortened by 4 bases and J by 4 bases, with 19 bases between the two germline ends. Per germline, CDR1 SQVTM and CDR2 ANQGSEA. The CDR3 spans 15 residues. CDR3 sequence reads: CSVGGIGARSTEAFF. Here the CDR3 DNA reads TGCAGCGTTGGAGGAATCGGGGCCCGGAGCACTGAAGCTTTCTTT.

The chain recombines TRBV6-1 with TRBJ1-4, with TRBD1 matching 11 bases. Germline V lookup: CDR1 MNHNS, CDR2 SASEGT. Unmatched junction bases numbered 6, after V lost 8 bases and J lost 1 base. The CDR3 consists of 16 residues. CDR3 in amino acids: CASSGQGAGTNEKLFF. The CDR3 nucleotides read TGTGCCAGCTCCGGACAGGGGGCAGGAACTAATGAAAAACTGTTTTTT.

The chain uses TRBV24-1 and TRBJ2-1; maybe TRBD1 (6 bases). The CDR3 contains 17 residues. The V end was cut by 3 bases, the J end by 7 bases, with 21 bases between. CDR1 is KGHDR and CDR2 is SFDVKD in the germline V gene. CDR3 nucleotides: TGTGCCACCAGTGATCCGCTAGGGGGAAGAACTTTAAATGAGCAGTTCTTC. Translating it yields CATSDPLGGRTLNEQFF.

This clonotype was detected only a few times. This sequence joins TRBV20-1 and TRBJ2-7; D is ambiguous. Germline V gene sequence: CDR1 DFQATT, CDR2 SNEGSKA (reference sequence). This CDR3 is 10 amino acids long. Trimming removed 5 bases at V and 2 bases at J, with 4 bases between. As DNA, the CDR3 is TGCAGTGCTTCGACCTACGAGCAGTACTTC. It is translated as CSASTYEQYF.

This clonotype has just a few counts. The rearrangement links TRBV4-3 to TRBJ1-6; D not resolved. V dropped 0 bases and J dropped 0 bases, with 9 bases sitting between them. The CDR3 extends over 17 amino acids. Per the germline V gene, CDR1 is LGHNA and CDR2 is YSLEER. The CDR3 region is CASSQDRESSYNSPLHF. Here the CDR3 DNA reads TGCGCCAGCAGCCAAGATCGGGAGAGCTCCTATAATTCACCCCTCCACTTT.

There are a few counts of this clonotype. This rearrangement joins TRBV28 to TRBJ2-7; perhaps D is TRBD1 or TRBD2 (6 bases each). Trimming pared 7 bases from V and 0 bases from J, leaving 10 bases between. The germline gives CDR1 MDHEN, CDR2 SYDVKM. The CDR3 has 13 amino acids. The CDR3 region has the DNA TGTGCCAGCACGCGGGACATCTCCTACGAGCAGTACTTC. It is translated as CASTRDISYEQYF.

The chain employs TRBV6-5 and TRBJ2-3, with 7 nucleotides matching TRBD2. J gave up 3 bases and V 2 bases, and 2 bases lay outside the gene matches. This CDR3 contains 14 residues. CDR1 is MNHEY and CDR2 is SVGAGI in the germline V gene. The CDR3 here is CASSYARETDTQYF. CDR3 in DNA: TGTGCCAGCAGTTACGCGCGGGAGACAGATACGCAGTATTTT.

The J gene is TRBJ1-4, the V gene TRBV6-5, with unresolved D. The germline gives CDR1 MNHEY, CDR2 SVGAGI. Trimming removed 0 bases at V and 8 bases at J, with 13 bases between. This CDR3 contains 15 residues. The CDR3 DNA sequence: TGTGCCAGCAGTTACTCGACCGGGCCGGGAGAAAAACTGTTTTTT. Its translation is CASSYSTGPGEKLFF.

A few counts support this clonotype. The CDR3 loop reads CASSRTTEPYEQYF. The CDR3 DNA follows: TGCGCCAGCAGCCGGACGACAGAACCCTACGAGCAGTACTTC. The chain couples TRBV5-1 to TRBJ2-7, with a possible D match to TRBD1 (5 bases). This CDR3 has 14 residues. Germline V gene sequence: CDR1 SGHRS, CDR2 YFSETQ. The V gene lost 4 bases and the J gene lost 2 bases, with 13 bases spanning the gap. Supplemented by reference TRBV5-1 and TRBJ2-7, the full variable domain reads KAGVTQTPRYLIKTRGQQVTLSCSPISGHRSVSWYQQTPGQGLQFLFEYFSETQRNKGNFPGRFSGRQFSNSRSEMNVSTLELGDSALYLCASSRTTEPYEQYFGPGTRLTVT.

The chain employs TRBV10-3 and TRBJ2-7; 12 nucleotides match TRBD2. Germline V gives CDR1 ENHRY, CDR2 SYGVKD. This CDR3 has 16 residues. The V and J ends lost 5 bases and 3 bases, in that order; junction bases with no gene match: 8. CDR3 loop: CAISSLTSGSYYEQYF. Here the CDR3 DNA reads TGTGCCATCAGTTCTCTGACTAGCGGGAGTTACTACGAGCAGTACTTC.

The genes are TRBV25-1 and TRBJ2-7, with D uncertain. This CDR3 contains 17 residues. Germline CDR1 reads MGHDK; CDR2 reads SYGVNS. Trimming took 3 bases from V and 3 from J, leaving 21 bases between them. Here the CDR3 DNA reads TGTGCCAGCAGTGATACGAAGGTGACGGTGGGGTTCTACGAGCAGTACTTC. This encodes CASSDTKVTVGFYEQYF.

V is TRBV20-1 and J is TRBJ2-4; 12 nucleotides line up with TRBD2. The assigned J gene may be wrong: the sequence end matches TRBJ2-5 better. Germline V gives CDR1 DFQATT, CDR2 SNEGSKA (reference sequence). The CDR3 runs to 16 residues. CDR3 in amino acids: CSARVGASGRGETQYF. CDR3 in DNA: TGCAGTGCTAGAGTAGGGGCTAGCGGGAGGGGAGAGACCCAGTACTTC.

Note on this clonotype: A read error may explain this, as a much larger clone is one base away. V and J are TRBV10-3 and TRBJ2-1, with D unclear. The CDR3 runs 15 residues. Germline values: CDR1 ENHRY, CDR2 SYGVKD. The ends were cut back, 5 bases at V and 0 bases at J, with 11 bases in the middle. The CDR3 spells CAISRLTDSYNEQFF. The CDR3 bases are TGTGCCATCAGTCGACTTACCGACTCCTACAATGAGCAGTTCTTC.

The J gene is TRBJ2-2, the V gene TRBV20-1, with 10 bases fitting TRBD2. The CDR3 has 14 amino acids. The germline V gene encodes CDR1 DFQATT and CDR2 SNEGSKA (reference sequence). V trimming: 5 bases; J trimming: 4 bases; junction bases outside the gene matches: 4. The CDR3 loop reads CSAEREGRTGELFF. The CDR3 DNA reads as TGCAGTGCTGAGCGGGAGGGCCGCACCGGGGAGCTGTTTTTT.